Following are 25 T cell receptor beta chains from one sample sequenced in a study of persistence of HIV-infected CD4 T cells. The libraries were made with immunoSEQ version 4 in survey mode. Some clones are missing from TCRdb's copy, which holds only in-frame ones; the method was immunoSEQ multiplex PCR. The sample consists of fewer than 35,000 clones, 82% of them appearing once. The stimulus was lysate of CMV-infected fibroblasts, around 11 ug/mL. Sorted nonresponding memory CD4+ T cells were CD40L-negative, CD69-negative, CD45RO-high. The antigens for these receptors are not known. The sample consisted of CD4+ T cells sorted from PBMCs after approximately 19-hour stimulation, taken from a patient who received antiretroviral therapy. The origin of the receptors is an adult woman with HIV who was CMV-seropositive.

The table lists this clone with a few counts. The chain is built from TRBV19 and TRBJ1-1, with no clear D. V lost 3 bases and J 2 bases, leaving 10 bases between the germline ends. CDR1 LNHDA and CDR2 SQIVND come from the germline V gene (reference sequence). CDR3 length: 14 residues. The CDR3 loop is CASSISGGNTEAFF. In nucleotides, the CDR3 is TGTGCCAGTAGTATTAGTGGCGGCAACACTGAAGCTTTCTTT.

The chain employs TRBV7-6 and TRBJ1-2; TRBD1 aligns across 9 bases. Germline V lookup: CDR1 SGHVS, CDR2 FNYEAQ. This CDR3 comprises 13 residues. The V and J ends lost 6 bases and 3 bases, in that order; junction bases with no gene match: 2. The DNA for the CDR3 is TGTGCCAGCAGGGGACAGGGCGACTATGGCTACACCTTC. This translates into CASRGQGDYGYTF.

This clone was observed a few times. This chain links TRBV5-1 with TRBJ1-2; tentatively, D is TRBD1 (5 bases). The CDR3 is 15 residues long. Trimming removed 4 bases at V and 0 bases at J, with 13 bases between. CDR1 and CDR2 from the germline V gene are SGHRS and YFSETQ. The CDR3 DNA sequence: TGCGCCAGCAGCCCAGGGCCTCAGGCTAACTATGGCTACACCTTC. This translates into CASSPGPQANYGYTF.

The chain employs TRBV30 and TRBJ2-1; the match to TRBD1 covers 7 bases. Germline CDR1 is GTSNPN and CDR2 is SVGIG (reference sequence). Trimming at V came to 3 bases and at J to 4 bases, leaving 6 bases not matched to a gene. The CDR3 totals 14 residues. In nucleotides, the CDR3 is TGTGCCTGGAGGACAGGGTATTCTTACAATGAGCAGTTCTTC. Protein: CAWRTGYSYNEQFF.

J is TRBJ1-1 and V is TRBV25-1, with D possibly matching TRBD1 (6 bases). V shed 2 bases and J shed 3 bases, with 13 bases lying between them. The CDR3 spans 15 residues. Germline CDR1 is MGHDK and CDR2 is SYGVNS. The CDR3 DNA reads TGTGCCAGCAGTGAAGGTTGGGGGCGAGACACTGAAGCTTTCTTT. Translation gives CASSEGWGRDTEAFF. The variable domain in full, completed from reference TRBV25-1 and TRBJ1-1, reads EADIYQTPRYLVIGTGKKITLECSQTMGHDKMYWYQQDPGMELHLIHYSYGVNSTEKGDLSSESTVSRIRTEHFPLTLESARPSHTSQYLCASSEGWGRDTEAFFGQGTRLTVV.

The V gene is TRBV6-6, the J gene TRBJ1-1; 7 bases are a match to TRBD1. Trimming removed 5 bases from V and 4 bases from J; junction bases left unmatched: 19. Per germline, CDR1 MNHNY and CDR2 SVGAGI (reference sequence). The CDR3 is made up of 18 amino acids. The CDR3 loop reads CASSPIEGAYYPSTEAFF. As DNA, the CDR3 is TGTGCCAGCAGTCCCATTGAGGGGGCGTATTATCCTAGCACTGAAGCTTTCTTT.

The genes are TRBV14 and TRBJ2-6; D possibly corresponds to TRBD2 (5 bases). Germline V gene lookup returns CDR1 SGHDN and CDR2 FVKESK. Trimming took 4 bases from V and 2 from J, leaving 9 bases between them. The CDR3 loop spans 15 amino acids. The CDR3 region is CASSPPGAGANVLTF. In DNA form, the CDR3 reads TGTGCCAGCAGCCCGCCCGGGGCTGGGGCCAACGTCCTGACTTTC.

With respect to this clone: A read error may account for a junction end that differs from germline. V gene TRBV7-9 combines with J gene TRBJ2-5; 9 bases are a match to TRBD1. The CDR3 loop spans 15 amino acids. Germline CDR1 and CDR2: SEHNR and FQNEAQ (reference sequence). The CDR3 reads CASSLDRGVKETQYF. Here the CDR3 DNA reads TGTGCCAGCAGTTTAGACAGGGGGGTGAAAGAGACCCAGTACTTC.

The rearrangement uses TRBV6-1 and TRBJ1-5; D is undetermined. The V and J ends lost 8 bases and 0 bases respectively, with 14 bases between them. This CDR3 is built from 15 residues. From germline, CDR1 is MNHNS and CDR2 SASEGT. The CDR3 DNA sequence: TGTGCCAGCGAGTCAGCCAGCAATAGCAATCAGCCCCAGCATTTT. Translated, it gives CASESASNSNQPQHF.

The rearrangement joins TRBV6-1 to TRBJ1-1; D gene uncertain. Germline assignment: CDR1 MNHNS and CDR2 SASEGT. V was cut by 2 bases and J by 10 bases, with 14 bases left in between. The length of the CDR3 is 13 residues. The CDR3 DNA reads as TGTGCCAGCAGTGAACCCCTCATGTGGGGAGCTTTCTTT. Encoded protein: CASSEPLMWGAFF.

This clone turned up a few times. V gene TRBV5-5 combines with J gene TRBJ1-5, with D unresolved. V gave up 1 base and J gave up 2 bases, with 7 bases separating them. The CDR3 is made up of 14 amino acids. The germline gives CDR1 SGHKS, CDR2 YYEKEE (reference sequence). The DNA for the CDR3 is TGTGCCAGCAGCTTGTACCAGGGCAATCAGCCCCAGCATTTT. This codes for CASSLYQGNQPQHF.

V usage is TRBV7-2 and J usage is TRBJ1-3; 9 bases line up with TRBD1. The CDR3 is 15 amino acids. Per the germline V gene, CDR1 is SGHTA and CDR2 is FQGNSA. V lost 5 bases, J lost 4 bases, and 6 bases stayed unmatched. DNA of the CDR3: TGTGCCAGCAGCAAACAGGGGGCGCAAGGAAACACCATATATTTT. This encodes CASSKQGAQGNTIYF.

The CDR3 here is CASSLRPMGGSLPDTQYF. In DNA form, the CDR3 reads TGCGCCAGCAGCTTGCGGCCTATGGGCGGAAGCCTTCCAGATACGCAGTATTTT. The chain joins TRBV5-1 to TRBJ2-3, with D unresolved. Trimming pared 1 base from V and 4 bases from J, leaving 22 bases between. This CDR3 region has 18 residues. Per germline, CDR1 SGHRS and CDR2 YFSETQ.

This chain uses TRBV28 with TRBJ1-4, with D perhaps TRBD1 (5 bases). CDR3 size: 15 residues. V lost 3 bases and J 0 bases, leaving 8 bases between the germline ends. In germline, CDR1 is MDHEN, CDR2 SYDVKM. The DNA of the CDR3 is TGTGCCAGCAGTTTGGGGGGACCAACTAATGAAAAACTGTTTTTT. Its protein product is CASSLGGPTNEKLFF. The full variable domain, completed using reference TRBV28 and TRBJ1-4, is DVKVTQSSRYLVKRTGEKVFLECVQDMDHENMFWYRQDPGLGLRLIYFSYDVKMKEKGDIPEGYSVSREKKERFSLILESASTNQTSMYLCASSLGGPTNEKLFFGSGTQLSVL.

The chain employs TRBV24-1 and TRBJ2-1; D is perhaps TRBD1 or TRBD2 (5 bases each). Germline-derived CDR1 and CDR2 are KGHDR and SFDVKD. V lost 1 base to trimming and J lost 0 bases, with 12 bases between them. The CDR3 runs to 17 residues. The CDR3 sequence is CATSDFLAGSSYNEQFF. The DNA for the CDR3 is TGTGCCACCAGTGATTTTCTGGCAGGGAGCTCCTACAATGAGCAGTTCTTC.

This sequence joins TRBV6-5 and TRBJ2-5, with D perhaps TRBD1 (6 bases). CDR3 length: 14 residues. In germline, CDR1 is MNHEY, CDR2 SVGAGI. Between the trimmed V and J ends, which lost 2 bases and 2 bases, there was a span of 9 bases. CDR3 loop: CASSYPGQQETQYF. DNA of the CDR3: TGTGCCAGCAGTTACCCTGGACAGCAAGAGACCCAGTACTTC.

The gene calls are TRBV7-3 and TRBJ1-2; 7 bases are a match to TRBD1. V lost 4 bases and J lost 2; bases outside the gene matches: 7. Germline V gene lookup returns CDR1 SGHTA and CDR2 FQGTGA. CDR3 length equals 15 residues. The CDR3 protein is CASSSDSGGNYGYTF. The CDR3 DNA sequence: TGTGCCAGCAGCTCTGATTCAGGGGGAAACTATGGCTACACCTTC.

This clone occurred a few times. This chain joins TRBV5-6 and TRBJ1-2; the D is unclear. The germline V gene has CDR1 SGHDT and CDR2 YYEEEE. The ends were cut back, 2 bases at V and 7 bases at J, with 12 bases in the middle. There are 13 residues in the CDR3. CDR3 in DNA: TGTGCCAGCAGCTTTCAGGTTTCAGGTGGCTACACCTTC. It specifies CASSFQVSGGYTF.

This chain uses TRBV3-1 (or the pseudogene TRBV3-2) with TRBJ2-6; D uncertain. The CDR3 has 15 amino acids. Trimming left V 0 bases short and J 4 bases short, with 7 bases between. The germline CDR1 and CDR2 sequences are LGHDT and YNNKEL (reference sequence). The CDR3 DNA is TGTGCCAGCAGCCAAGATGTGGGGGGGGCCAACGTCCTGACTTTC. It codes for CASSQDVGGANVLTF.

The rearrangement joins TRBV27 to TRBJ2-1; D is ambiguous. The CDR3 extends over 12 amino acids. CDR1 is MNHEY and CDR2 is SMNVEV in the germline V gene (reference sequence). The V end lost 5 bases, the J end lost 0 bases, and 2 bases lay between the germline ends. In nucleotides, the CDR3 is TGTGCCAGCAGTGACTCCTACAATGAGCAGTTCTTC. Amino acids: CASSDSYNEQFF.

The V call is TRBV7-8, the J call TRBJ2-1, with 10 bases aligning to TRBD2. Trimming at V came to 5 bases and at J to 8 bases, leaving 9 bases not matched to a gene. The CDR3 is 15 amino acids. Per germline, CDR1 SGHVS and CDR2 FQNEAQ. The CDR3 loop reads CASSPGLAVGHEQFF. The CDR3 coding sequence is TGTGCCAGCAGCCCCGGACTAGCGGTAGGTCATGAGCAGTTCTTC.

The rearrangement links TRBV20-1 to TRBJ1-1; maybe TRBD1 (6 bases). The germline CDR1 and CDR2 sequences are DFQATT and SNEGSKA (reference sequence). CDR3 size: 11 residues. The CDR3 region is CRGGGHTEAFF. DNA of the CDR3: TGCAGAGGGGGGGGACACACTGAAGCTTTCTTT.

V usage is TRBV5-1 and J usage is TRBJ2-1, with 8 nucleotides matching TRBD2. CDR1 and CDR2 from the germline V gene are SGHRS and YFSETQ. This CDR3 is built from 21 residues. The V segment lost 4 bases and the J segment 8 bases; nucleotides outside the gene matches: 29. CDR3 DNA: TGCGCCAGCAGCCCCGCCTCGGACGGAAAGTGGGCCAGCGGGAGATACCATGAGCAGTTCTTC. It translates to CASSPASDGKWASGRYHEQFF.

The chain couples TRBV7-8 to TRBJ2-6; D not resolved. CDR1 and CDR2 from the germline V gene are SGHVS and FQNEAQ. V was shortened by 3 bases and J by 0 bases, with 9 bases between the two germline ends. The CDR3 is made up of 16 amino acids. DNA of the CDR3: TGTGCCAGCAGCTTGCGCAGCGTCTCTGGGGCCAACGTCCTGACTTTC. Protein sequence: CASSLRSVSGANVLTF.

The chain employs TRBV7-8 and TRBJ2-7, with D perhaps TRBD1 or TRBD2 (5 bases each). V was shortened by 5 bases and J by 9 bases, with 14 bases between the two germline ends. Germline V gene sequence: CDR1 SGHVS, CDR2 FQNEAQ. This CDR3 contains 12 residues. The CDR3: CASSQEGFRQYF. The CDR3 nucleotides are TGTGCCAGCAGCCAAGAGGGGTTCAGGCAGTACTTC.